The rows below give T cell receptor beta chains drawn from one sample of a study of CD8+CD57+ T cells in acquired aplastic anemia. Using its own MiXCR run on the reads, TCRdb lists one record per CDR3 protein. The table has some 170,000 distinct CDR3 sequences, 71% seen once. The material sequenced was sorted CD4+, CD8+, or CD8+CD57+ T cells (not recorded which) from PBMCs. These receptor sequences come from a human donor with aplastic anemia. The CDR3 runs from the conserved cysteine through the conserved F or W. The D gene is left open where the match is weak. Clone size is given for some rows only: seen once, a few or many times, or a class if the clone is expanded.

clone size	V gene	D gene	J gene	CDR3 protein	CDR3 DNA
many	TRBV6-4	TRBD1	TRBJ2-2	CASSGQGDTGELFF	TGTGCCAGCAGTGGACAGGGGGACACCGGGGAGCTGTTTTTT
-	TRBV10-3	TRBD2	TRBJ2-3	CAISAAGVTDTQYF	TGTGCCATCAGTGCGGCGGGAGTAACAGATACGCAGTATTTT
-	TRBV24-1	-	TRBJ2-2	CATSDRAGRKNTGELFF	TGTGCCACCAGTGATCGGGCAGGGAGGAAGAACACCGGGGAGCTGTTTTTT
-	TRBV20-1	TRBD2	TRBJ2-1	CSARALAGEAHNEQFF	TGCAGTGCTAGAGCCTTGGCGGGGGAGGCCCACAATGAGCAGTTCTTC
-	TRBV20-1	-	TRBJ2-7	CSARDVGQSYEQYF	TGCAGTGCTAGAGATGTGGGGCAGTCCTACGAGCAGTACTTC
many	TRBV27	-	TRBJ2-7	CASSLHNRATYEQYF	TGTGCCAGCAGTTTGCATAACCGGGCCACCTACGAGCAGTACTTC
-	TRBV7-9	-	TRBJ1-2	CASNNGGEGYTF	TGTGCCAGCAATAACGGTGGAGAGGGCTACACCTTC
few	TRBV20-1	TRBD1	TRBJ2-7	CSARNRGHHEQYF	TGCAGTGCTAGAAACAGGGGGCACCACGAGCAGTACTTC
-	TRBV20-1	-	TRBJ1-5	CSASKGEEQETQHF	TGCAGTGCTAGTAAGGGGGAGGAACAAGAGACCCAGCATTTT
-	TRBV5-1	TRBD1	TRBJ2-2	CASSLVGQGYTGELFF	TGCGCCAGCAGCTTGGTAGGACAGGGGTACACCGGGGAGCTGTTTTTT